The clone carrying this T cell receptor (beta chain) was counted a few times. Using immunoSEQ multiplex PCR, the repertoire was profiled, and TCRdb retains in-frame clones only, with some absent. The repertoire consists of about 44,000 clones, with 76% occurring once and the leading ten covering about 1.9%. The CDR3 loop spans 16 amino acids. Trimming left V 5 bases short and J 4 bases short, with 20 bases between. The germline V gene has CDR1 SGHTA and CDR2 FQGNSA. This sample was taken from a study of memory CD4+ T cells and cytomegalovirus serostatus. The sort gate was single viable CD3+CD4+CD8-CD45RO+ cells for memory CD4+ T cells.

Sequencing used memory CD4+ T cells from blood. The TCR was taken from an adult in good health and CMV-seronegative. This chain links TRBV7-2 with TRBJ1-1, with a weak D call TRBD1 (6 bases). CDR3 residues: CASSAGAGAYVTEAFF. CDR3 DNA sequence: TGTGCCAGCAGCGCGGGGGCAGGGGCTTACGTCACTGAAGCTTTCTTT.